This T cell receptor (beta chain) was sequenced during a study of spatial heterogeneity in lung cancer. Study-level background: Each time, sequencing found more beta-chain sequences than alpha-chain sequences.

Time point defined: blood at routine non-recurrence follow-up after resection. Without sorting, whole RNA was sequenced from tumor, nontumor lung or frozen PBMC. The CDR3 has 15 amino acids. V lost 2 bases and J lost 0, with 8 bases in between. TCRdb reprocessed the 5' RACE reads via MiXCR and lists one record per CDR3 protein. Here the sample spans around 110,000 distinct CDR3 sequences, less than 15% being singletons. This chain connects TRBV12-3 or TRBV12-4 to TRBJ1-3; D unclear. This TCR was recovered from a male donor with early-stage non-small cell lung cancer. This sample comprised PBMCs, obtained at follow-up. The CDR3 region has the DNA TGTGCCAGCAGTTTAAGGGAGAGCTCTGGAAACACCATATATTTT. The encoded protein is CASSLRESSGNTIYF.